Listed below are T cell receptor beta chains from one sample, sequenced in a study of blood T cell repertoires in COVID-19. Generated by immunoSEQ multiplex PCR, the TCRdb table keeps only in-frame clones and is missing some. The table includes about 160,000 clones, 85% to 95% detected once. The sample consisted of peripheral blood. The source is a woman in her forties or fifties with acute or convalescent COVID-19. Each CDR3 is given with its conserved first and last residue. D genes are given only for firm matches.

d_call,v_call,cdr3_aa
TRBD1,TRBV15,CATSSWGDDRDPGNQPQHF
TRBD1,TRBV2,CASRGGQLPTEAFF
NA,TRBV7-3,CASSKGSGTEAFF
TRBD1,TRBV9,CASSVRDSPYSPLHF
NA,TRBV28,CASKSSAGEQFF
TRBD2,TRBV10-3,CAISAASGSYEQYF
NA,TRBV14,CASSQVGRGNSPLHF
TRBD1,TRBV14,CASSQVRGPVDSPLHF
TRBD1,TRBV29-1,CSLSQGQGARESNQPQHF
TRBD1,TRBV9,CASSPNRGNYGYTF
TRBD2,TRBV6-6,CASSGTSWEQFF
TRBD2,TRBV9,CAIKAGGPFDTQYF
NA,TRBV4-1,CASSQSTGGVGEKLFF
NA,TRBV6-6,CASSYSAEGNSPLHF
TRBD1,TRBV27,CASSSTGVSNQPQHF
NA,TRBV5-6,CASSVGRFGGNGYTF
NA,TRBV3-1/TRBV3-2,CASSQDVGANEQFF
TRBD1,TRBV18,CASSPDREYGYTF
NA,TRBV6-6,CASSYRAGSMNTEAFF
TRBD1,TRBV2,CASSPDREVRVYEQYF
TRBD2,TRBV28,CASSSLLAGDDTQYF
NA,TRBV10-3,CAIGRGNTEAFF
NA,TRBV7-3,CASSPGTGGEQYF
NA,TRBV13,CASSLALGDNTDTQYF
NA,TRBV28,CASSSILQARDTQYF
NA,TRBV3-1/TRBV3-2,CASSRLQREKLFF
NA,TRBV24-1,CATSDEGGYTF
TRBD2,TRBV27,CASSRGTSGRAGNEQFF
TRBD1,TRBV4-1,CASSVTGDEWGEQYF
TRBD1,TRBV9,CASSATGDQETQYF
TRBD1,TRBV27,CASSPRTGGNYGYTF
NA,TRBV18,CASSPPLTLFGSGGYTF
NA,TRBV30,CAWSFTGLGTEAFF
TRBD2,TRBV4-1,CASSQRTSGTPPYEQYF
TRBD1,TRBV30,CAWFSPRQGIYGYTF
NA,TRBV30,CASSDSANTGELFF
NA,TRBV6-4,CASTARPWAGRYEQYF
NA,TRBV3-1/TRBV3-2,CASSQGHIYSNQPQHF
NA,TRBV27,CARVLGLAGELFF
NA,TRBV15,CATSQGTDQPQHF
NA,TRBV5-1,CASSLDADTEAFF